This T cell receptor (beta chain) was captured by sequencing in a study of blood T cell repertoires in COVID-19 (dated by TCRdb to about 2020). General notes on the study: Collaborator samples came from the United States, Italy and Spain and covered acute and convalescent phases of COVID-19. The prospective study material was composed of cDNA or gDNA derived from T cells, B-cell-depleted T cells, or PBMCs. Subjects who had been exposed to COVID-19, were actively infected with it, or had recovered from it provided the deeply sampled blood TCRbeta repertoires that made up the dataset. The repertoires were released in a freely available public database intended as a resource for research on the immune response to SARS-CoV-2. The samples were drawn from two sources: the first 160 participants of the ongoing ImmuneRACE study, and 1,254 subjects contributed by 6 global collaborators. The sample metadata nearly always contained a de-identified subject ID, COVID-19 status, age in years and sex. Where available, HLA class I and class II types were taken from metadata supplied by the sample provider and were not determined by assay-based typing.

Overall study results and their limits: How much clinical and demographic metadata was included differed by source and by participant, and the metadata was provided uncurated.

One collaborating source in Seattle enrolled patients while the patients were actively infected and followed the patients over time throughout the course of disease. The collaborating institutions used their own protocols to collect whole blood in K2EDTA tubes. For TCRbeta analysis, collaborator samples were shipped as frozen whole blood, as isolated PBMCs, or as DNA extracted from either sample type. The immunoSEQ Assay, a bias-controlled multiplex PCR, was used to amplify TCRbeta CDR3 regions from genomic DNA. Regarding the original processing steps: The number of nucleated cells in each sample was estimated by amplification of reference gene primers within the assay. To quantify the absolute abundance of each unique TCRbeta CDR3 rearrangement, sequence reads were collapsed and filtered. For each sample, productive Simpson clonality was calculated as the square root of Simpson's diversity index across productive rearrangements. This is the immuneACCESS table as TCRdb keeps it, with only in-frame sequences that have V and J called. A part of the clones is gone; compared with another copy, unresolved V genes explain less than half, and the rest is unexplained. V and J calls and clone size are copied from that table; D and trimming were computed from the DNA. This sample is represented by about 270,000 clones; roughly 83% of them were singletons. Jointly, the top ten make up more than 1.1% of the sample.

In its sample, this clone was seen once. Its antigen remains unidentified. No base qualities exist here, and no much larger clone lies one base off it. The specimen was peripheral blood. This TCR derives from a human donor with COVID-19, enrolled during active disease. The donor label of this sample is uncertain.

The CDR3 protein: CSASFPSYEQYF. The sequenced DNA is TGCAGTGCTAGTTTCCCATCCTACGAGCAGTACTTC. The V and J genes are TRBV20-1 and TRBJ2-7; no confident D gene assignment can be made. Measured from the cysteine to the phenylalanine, the CDR3 is 12 residues long. Only CDR3 DNA is held: 36 bases, read in frame from base 1. Between the V and J ends, shortened by 3 bases and 1 base respectively, the junction contains 7 bases. The germline V gene encodes CDR1 DFQATT and CDR2 SNEGSKA (reference sequence).